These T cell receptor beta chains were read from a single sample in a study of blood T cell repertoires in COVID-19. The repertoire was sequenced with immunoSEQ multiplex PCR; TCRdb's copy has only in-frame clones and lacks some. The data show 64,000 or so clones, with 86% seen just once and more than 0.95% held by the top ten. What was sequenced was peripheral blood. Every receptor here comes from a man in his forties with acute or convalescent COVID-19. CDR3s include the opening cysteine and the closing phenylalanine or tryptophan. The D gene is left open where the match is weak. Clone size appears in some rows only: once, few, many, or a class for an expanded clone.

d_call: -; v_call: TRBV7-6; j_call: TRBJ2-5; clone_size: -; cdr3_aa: CASSLEEWPTETQYF; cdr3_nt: TGTGCCAGCAGCTTAGAAGAATGGCCAACAGAGACCCAGTACTTC
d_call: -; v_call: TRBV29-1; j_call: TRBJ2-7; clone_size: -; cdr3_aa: CSVLDFRAYEQYF; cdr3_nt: TGCAGCGTTCTAGATTTCCGGGCCTACGAGCAGTACTTC
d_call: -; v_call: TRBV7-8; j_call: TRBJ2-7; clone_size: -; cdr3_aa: CASSPRTLDSYEQYF; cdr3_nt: TGTGCCAGCAGCCCCCGGACTTTGGACAGCTACGAGCAGTACTTC
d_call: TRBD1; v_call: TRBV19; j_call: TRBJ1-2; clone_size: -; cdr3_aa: CASSWTGSHYGYTF; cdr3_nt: TGTGCCAGTAGTTGGACAGGTAGTCACTATGGCTACACCTTC
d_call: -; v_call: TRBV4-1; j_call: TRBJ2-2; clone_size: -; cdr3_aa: CASSQDLILPGELFF; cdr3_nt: TGCGCCAGCAGCCAAGACCTCATACTACCCGGGGAGCTGTTTTTT
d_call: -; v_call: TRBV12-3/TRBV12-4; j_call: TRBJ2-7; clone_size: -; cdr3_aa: CASSNRGGEQYF; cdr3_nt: TGTGCCAGCAGTAACAGGGGGGGTGAGCAGTACTTC
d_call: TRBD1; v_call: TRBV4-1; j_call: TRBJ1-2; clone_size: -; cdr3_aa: CASSQGTGTTHYGYTF; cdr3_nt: TGCGCCAGCAGCCAAGGGACAGGGACTACCCACTATGGCTACACCTTC
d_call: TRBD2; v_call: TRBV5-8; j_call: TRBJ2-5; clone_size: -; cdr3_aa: CASSLGSGGAETQYF; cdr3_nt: TGTGCCAGCAGCTTGGGTAGCGGGGGGGCAGAGACCCAGTACTTC
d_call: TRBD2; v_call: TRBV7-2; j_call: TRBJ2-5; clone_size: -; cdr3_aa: CASSKGGETQYF; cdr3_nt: TGTGCCAGCAGCAAGGGAGGGGAGACCCAGTACTTC
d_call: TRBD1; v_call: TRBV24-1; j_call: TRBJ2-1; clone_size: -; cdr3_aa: CATSDSRQGAYNEQFF; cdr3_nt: TGTGCCACCAGTGACTCAAGACAGGGAGCCTACAATGAGCAGTTCTTC
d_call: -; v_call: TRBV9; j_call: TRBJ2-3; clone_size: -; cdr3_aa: CASSSMGATDTQYF; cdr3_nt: TGTGCCAGCTCTTCAATGGGGGCGACAGATACGCAGTATTTT
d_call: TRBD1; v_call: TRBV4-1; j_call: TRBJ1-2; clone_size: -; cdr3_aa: CASSQDRTGLGYGYTF; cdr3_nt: TGCGCCAGCAGCCAAGATCGGACAGGGTTGGGGTATGGCTACACCTTC
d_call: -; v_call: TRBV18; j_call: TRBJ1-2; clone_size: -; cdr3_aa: CASSPNNRVSYGYTF; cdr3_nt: TGTGCCAGCTCACCCAATAACAGGGTATCCTATGGCTACACCTTC
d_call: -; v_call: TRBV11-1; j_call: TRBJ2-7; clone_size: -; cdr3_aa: CASSQSETSYEQYF; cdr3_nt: TGTGCCAGCAGCCAGTCAGAAACCTCCTACGAGCAGTACTTC
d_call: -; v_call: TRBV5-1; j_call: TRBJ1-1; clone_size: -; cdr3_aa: CASSSGGTEAFF; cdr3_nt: TGCGCCAGCAGTAGCGGGGGTACTGAAGCTTTCTTT
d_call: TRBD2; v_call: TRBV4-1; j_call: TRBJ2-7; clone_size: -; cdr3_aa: CASSQEPRRGVAGVYEQYF; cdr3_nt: TGCGCCAGCAGCCAAGAGCCCCGCCGGGGGGTAGCGGGGGTATACGAGCAGTACTTC
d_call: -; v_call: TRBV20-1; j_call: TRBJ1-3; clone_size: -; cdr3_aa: CSASFDIGNTIYF; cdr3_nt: TGCAGTGCTAGTTTTGACATTGGAAACACCATATATTTT
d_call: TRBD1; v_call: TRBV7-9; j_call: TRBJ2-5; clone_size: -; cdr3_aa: CASSRGQGYTETQYF; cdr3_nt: TGTGCCAGCAGCCGAGGACAGGGGTATACAGAGACCCAGTACTTC
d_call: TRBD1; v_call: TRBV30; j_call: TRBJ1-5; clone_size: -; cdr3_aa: CAGRTGGSNQPQHF; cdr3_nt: TGTGCCGGACGCACAGGGGGTAGCAATCAGCCCCAGCATTTT
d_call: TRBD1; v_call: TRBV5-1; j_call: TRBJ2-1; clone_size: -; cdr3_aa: CASSFLGQGAVGSYNEQFF; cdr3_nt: TGCGCCAGCAGCTTCCTAGGACAGGGGGCAGTGGGCTCCTACAATGAGCAGTTCTTC
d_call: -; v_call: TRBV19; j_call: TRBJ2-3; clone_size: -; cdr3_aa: CASSAPPGGGTDTQYF; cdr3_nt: TGTGCCAGTAGTGCCCCCCCCGGAGGGGGCACAGATACGCAGTATTTT
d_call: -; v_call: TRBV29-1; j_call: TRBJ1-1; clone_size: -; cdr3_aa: CSVETGMNTEAFF; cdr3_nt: TGCAGCGTTGAGACAGGCATGAACACTGAAGCTTTCTTT
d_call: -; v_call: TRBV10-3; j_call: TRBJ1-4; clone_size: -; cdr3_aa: CAIRGGLNEKLFF; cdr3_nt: TGTGCCATCCGGGGAGGGCTTAATGAAAAACTGTTTTTT
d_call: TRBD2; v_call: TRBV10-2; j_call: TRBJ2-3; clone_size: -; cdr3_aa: CASKGGGAPPSTDTQYF; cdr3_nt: TGCGCCAGCAAGGGCGGGGGTGCCCCTCCTAGCACAGATACGCAGTATTTT
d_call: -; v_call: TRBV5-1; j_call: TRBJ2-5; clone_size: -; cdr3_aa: CASSPTAAQETQYF; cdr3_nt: TGCGCCAGCAGCCCGACGGCGGCCCAAGAGACCCAGTACTTC
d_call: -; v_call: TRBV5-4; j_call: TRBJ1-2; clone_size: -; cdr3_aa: CASSFRGEGYTF; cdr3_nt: TGTGCCAGCAGCTTCCGGGGGGAGGGCTACACCTTC
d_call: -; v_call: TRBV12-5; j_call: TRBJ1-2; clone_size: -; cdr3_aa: CASALAGGNYGYTF; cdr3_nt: TGTGCTAGTGCCCTAGCAGGTGGGAACTATGGCTACACCTTC
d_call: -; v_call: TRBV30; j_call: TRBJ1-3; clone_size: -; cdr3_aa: CAWNAGRWGDSGNTIYF; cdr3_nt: TGTGCCTGGAATGCGGGGAGGTGGGGAGACTCTGGAAACACCATATATTTT
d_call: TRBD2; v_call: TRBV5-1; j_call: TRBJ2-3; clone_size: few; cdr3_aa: CASSSGLAGGAPDTQYF; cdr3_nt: TGCGCCAGCAGCTCGGGACTAGCGGGGGGGGCCCCAGATACGCAGTATTTT
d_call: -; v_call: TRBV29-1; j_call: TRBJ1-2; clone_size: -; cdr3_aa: CSVDRNRYGYTF; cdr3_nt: TGCAGCGTTGACAGGAACCGCTATGGCTACACCTTC
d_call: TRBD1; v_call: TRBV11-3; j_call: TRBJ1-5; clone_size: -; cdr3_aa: CAKPGQGARKGNQPQHF; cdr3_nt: TGTGCCAAGCCGGGACAGGGGGCGCGGAAGGGCAATCAGCCCCAGCATTTT
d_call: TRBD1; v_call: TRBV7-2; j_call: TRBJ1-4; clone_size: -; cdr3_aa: CASSSKVDRGEKLFF; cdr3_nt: TGTGCCAGCAGCTCAAAAGTGGACAGGGGTGAAAAACTGTTTTTT
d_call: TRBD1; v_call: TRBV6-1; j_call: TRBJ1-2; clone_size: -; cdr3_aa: CASSVGTGGLSNYGYTF; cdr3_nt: TGTGCCAGCAGTGTGGGGACAGGGGGCCTTTCTAACTATGGCTACACCTTC
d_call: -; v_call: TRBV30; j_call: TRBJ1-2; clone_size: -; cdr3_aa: CAMVGGGGYTF; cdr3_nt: TGTGCCATGGTCGGGGGAGGTGGCTACACCTTC
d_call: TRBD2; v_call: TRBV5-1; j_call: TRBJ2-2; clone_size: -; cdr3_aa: CASSSSKTSGGYFANTGELFF; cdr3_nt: TGCGCCAGCAGCTCATCCAAGACTAGCGGGGGGTACTTCGCGAACACCGGGGAGCTGTTTTTT
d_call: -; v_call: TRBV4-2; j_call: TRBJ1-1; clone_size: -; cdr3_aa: CASSLLTVNTEAFF; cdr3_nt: TGTGCCAGCAGCCTGTTGACAGTGAACACTGAAGCTTTCTTT
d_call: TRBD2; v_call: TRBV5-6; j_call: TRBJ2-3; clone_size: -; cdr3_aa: CASSTRLAGGGDTQYF; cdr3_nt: TGTGCCAGCAGCACCAGACTAGCGGGGGGCGGGGATACGCAGTATTTT
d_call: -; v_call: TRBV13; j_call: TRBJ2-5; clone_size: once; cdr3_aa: CASSNLGGHGAYQETQYF; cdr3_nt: TGTGCCAGCAGCAATCTGGGGGGTCACGGGGCCTACCAAGAGACCCAGTACTTC
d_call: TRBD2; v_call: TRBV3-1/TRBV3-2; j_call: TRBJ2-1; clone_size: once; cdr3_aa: CASSQVSGGANEQFF; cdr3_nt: TGTGCCAGCAGCCAAGTTAGCGGGGGGGCGAATGAGCAGTTCTTC
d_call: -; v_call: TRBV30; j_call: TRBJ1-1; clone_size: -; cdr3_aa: CAWTALGAPLNTEAFF; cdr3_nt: TGTGCCTGGACCGCGTTGGGCGCCCCGTTGAACACTGAAGCTTTCTTT
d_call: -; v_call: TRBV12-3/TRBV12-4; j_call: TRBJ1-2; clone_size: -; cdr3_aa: CASRARGADGYTF; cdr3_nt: TGTGCCAGCAGGGCTCGAGGAGCCGATGGCTACACCTTC
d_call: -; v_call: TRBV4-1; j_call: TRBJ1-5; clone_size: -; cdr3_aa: CASSQVAGAGQPQHF; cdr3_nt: TGCGCCAGCAGCCAAGTTGCGGGGGCTGGGCAGCCCCAGCATTTT
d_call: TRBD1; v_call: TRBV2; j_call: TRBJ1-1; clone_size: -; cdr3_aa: CASSVGGGENTEAFF; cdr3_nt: TGTGCCAGCAGTGTCGGAGGGGGCGAGAACACTGAAGCTTTCTTT
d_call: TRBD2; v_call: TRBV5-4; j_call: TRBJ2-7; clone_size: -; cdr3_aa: CASSSGLAIGEQYF; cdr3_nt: TGTGCCAGCAGCTCCGGACTAGCAATCGGCGAGCAGTACTTC
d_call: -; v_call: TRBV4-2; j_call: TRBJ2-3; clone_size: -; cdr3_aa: CASSQERLADTQYF; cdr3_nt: TGTGCCAGCAGCCAAGAAAGACTCGCAGATACGCAGTATTTT
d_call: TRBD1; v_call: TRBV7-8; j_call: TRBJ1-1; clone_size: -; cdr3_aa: CASSSGQALNTEAFF; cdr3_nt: TGTGCCAGCAGCTCGGGACAGGCCCTGAACACTGAAGCTTTCTTT
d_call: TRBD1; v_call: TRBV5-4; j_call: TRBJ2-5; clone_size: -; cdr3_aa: CASSWGDRSQETQYF; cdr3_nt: TGTGCCAGCAGCTGGGGGGACAGGAGTCAAGAGACCCAGTACTTC
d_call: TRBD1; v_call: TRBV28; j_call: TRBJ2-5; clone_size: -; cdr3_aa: CASSQGTVGRGTQYF; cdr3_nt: TGTGCCAGCAGTCAAGGGACAGTAGGGCGAGGGACCCAGTACTTC
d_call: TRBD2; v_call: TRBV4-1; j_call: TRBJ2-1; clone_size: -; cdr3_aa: CASSPDFSISSGGRVEQFF; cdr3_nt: TGCGCCAGCAGCCCTGATTTCTCTATCTCTAGCGGGGGACGAGTTGAGCAGTTCTTC
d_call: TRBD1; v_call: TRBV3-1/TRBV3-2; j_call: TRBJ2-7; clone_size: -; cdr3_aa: CASSHHGQGSYEQYF; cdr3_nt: TGTGCCAGCAGCCACCACGGACAGGGTTCCTACGAGCAGTACTTC
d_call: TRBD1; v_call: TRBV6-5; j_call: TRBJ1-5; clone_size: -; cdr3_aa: CASSPDRDGNQPQHF; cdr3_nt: TGTGCCAGCAGCCCGGACAGGGACGGCAATCAGCCCCAGCATTTT
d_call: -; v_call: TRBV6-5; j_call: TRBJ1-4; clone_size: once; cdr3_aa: CASSPPGIGALFF; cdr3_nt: TGTGCCAGCAGTCCGCCGGGCATTGGGGCGCTGTTTTTT
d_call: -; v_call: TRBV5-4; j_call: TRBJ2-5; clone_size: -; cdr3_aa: CASSWDSQETQYF; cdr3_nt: TGTGCCAGCAGCTGGGACTCCCAAGAGACCCAGTACTTC
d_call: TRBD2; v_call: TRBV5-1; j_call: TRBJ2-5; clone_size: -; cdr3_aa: CASSGLAGETQYF; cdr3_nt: TGCGCCAGCAGCGGACTAGCTGGCGAGACCCAGTACTTC
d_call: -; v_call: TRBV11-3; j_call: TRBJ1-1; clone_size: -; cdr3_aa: CASSNPGLLNTEAFF; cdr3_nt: TGTGCCAGCAGCAACCCGGGACTTCTGAACACTGAAGCTTTCTTT
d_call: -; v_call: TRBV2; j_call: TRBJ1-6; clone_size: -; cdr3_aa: CASLRTVNSPLHF; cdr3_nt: TGTGCCAGCCTTCGGACAGTGAATTCACCCCTCCACTTT
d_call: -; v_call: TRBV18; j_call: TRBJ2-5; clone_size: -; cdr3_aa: CASSPPSQETQYF; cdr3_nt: TGTGCCAGCTCACCACCGAGCCAAGAGACCCAGTACTTC
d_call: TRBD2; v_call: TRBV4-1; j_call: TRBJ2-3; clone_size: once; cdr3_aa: CASSRLAGDLLSADTQYF; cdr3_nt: TGCGCCAGCAGCCGACTAGCGGGGGATTTATTAAGCGCAGATACGCAGTATTTT
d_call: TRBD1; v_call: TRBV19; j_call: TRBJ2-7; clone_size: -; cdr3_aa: CASGTGGYEQYF; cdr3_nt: TGTGCCAGTGGGACAGGGGGCTACGAGCAGTACTTC
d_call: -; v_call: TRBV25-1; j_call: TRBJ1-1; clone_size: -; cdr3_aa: CASSDGATTEAFF; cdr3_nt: TGTGCCAGCAGTGATGGGGCGACCACTGAAGCTTTCTTT